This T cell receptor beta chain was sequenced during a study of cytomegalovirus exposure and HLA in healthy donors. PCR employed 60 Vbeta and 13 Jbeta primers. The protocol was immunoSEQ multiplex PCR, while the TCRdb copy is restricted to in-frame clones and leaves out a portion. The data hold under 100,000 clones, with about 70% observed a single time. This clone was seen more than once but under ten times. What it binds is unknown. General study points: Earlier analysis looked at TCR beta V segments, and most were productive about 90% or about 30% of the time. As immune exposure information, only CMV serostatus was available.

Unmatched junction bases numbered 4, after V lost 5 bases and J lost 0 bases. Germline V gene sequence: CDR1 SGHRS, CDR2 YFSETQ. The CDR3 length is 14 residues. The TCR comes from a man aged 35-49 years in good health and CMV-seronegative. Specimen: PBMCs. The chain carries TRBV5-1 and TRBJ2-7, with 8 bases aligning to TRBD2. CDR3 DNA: TGCGCCAGCAGGTGGCGGGGGGCCTCCTACGAGCAGTACTTC. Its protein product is CASRWRGASYEQYF.